Each of the 13 T cell receptor beta chains below was sequenced from the same sample in a study of T cell responses to AZD1222 COVID-19 vaccine. The data were produced by immunoSEQ multiplex PCR, yet TCRdb's version contains in-frame clones alone and is incomplete. The table lists under 95,000 clones, roughly nine tenths of them singletons. The sequenced sample was peripheral blood, obtained on day 0 of AZD1222 vaccination. The receptors come from an adult in good health.

V and J are TRBV12-3 or TRBV12-4 and TRBJ2-2; tentative D call: TRBD1 (6 bases). Trimming left V 6 bases short and J 3 bases short, with 8 bases between. This CDR3 region has 13 residues. The CDR3 DNA sequence: TGTGCCAGCAGCCACAGGGACACCGGGGAGCTGTTTTTT. Residues: CASSHRDTGELFF.

This clone was found once. The chain combines TRBV4-1 with TRBJ1-1; D unresolved. Germline values: CDR1 MGHRA, CDR2 YSYEKL. V lost 4 bases and J 8 bases, leaving 17 bases between the germline ends. CDR3 length equals 14 residues. CDR3 sequence reads: CASSLDDFKPEAFF. CDR3 in DNA: TGCGCCAGCAGCCTAGACGATTTCAAACCCGAAGCTTTCTTT.

The sample holds one count of this clone. The V call is TRBV11-2, the J call TRBJ2-3; 7 positions match TRBD2. There are 15 residues in the CDR3. V gave up 1 base and J gave up 3 bases; unmatched junction bases: 4. Germline V lookup: CDR1 SGHAT, CDR2 FQNNGV. CDR3: CASSLVGGGTDTQYF. The CDR3 DNA reads TGTGCCAGCAGCTTAGTTGGGGGGGGGACAGATACGCAGTATTTT.

V and J are TRBV27 and TRBJ1-2; 10 bases map to TRBD1. The germline V gene encodes CDR1 MNHEY and CDR2 SMNVEV (reference sequence). Trimming at V came to 6 bases and at J to 4 bases, leaving 2 bases not matched to a gene. The CDR3 is 13 amino acids. CDR3 DNA: TGTGCCAGCAGAAGACAGGGGGCCTATGGCTACACCTTC. Encoded protein: CASRRQGAYGYTF.

V is TRBV27 and J is TRBJ2-2; D is unclear. CDR1 and CDR2 from the germline V gene are MNHEY and SMNVEV (reference sequence). This CDR3 contains 15 residues. The V gene lost 5 bases and the J gene lost 4 bases, with 14 bases spanning the gap. In nucleotides, the CDR3 is TGTGCCAGCAGTCCCCTCCAGGATCCCACCGGGGAGCTGTTTTTT. Its translation: CASSPLQDPTGELFF.

The V call is TRBV7-9, the J call TRBJ1-6; no definite D call. The V and J ends lost 1 base and 10 bases respectively, with 14 bases between them. Germline V gives CDR1 SEHNR, CDR2 FQNEAQ (reference sequence). The CDR3 runs to 15 residues. Here the CDR3 DNA reads TGTGCCAGCAGCTTAGTGGGCAGGTCGTTCTCACCCCTCCACTTT. Amino acids: CASSLVGRSFSPLHF.

This clone has only a few counts. The V and J genes are TRBV4-1 and TRBJ2-7; D may match TRBD1 or TRBD2 (6 bases each). V lost 3 bases, J lost 4 bases, and 16 bases lay in between. The germline CDR1 and CDR2 sequences are MGHRA and YSYEKL. CDR3 length: 15 residues. CDR3: CASSHPGDFPYEQYF. In DNA form, the CDR3 reads TGCGCCAGCAGCCACCCAGGGGACTTCCCTTACGAGCAGTACTTC.

The rearrangement links TRBV29-1 to TRBJ2-7, with D unclear. Per germline, CDR1 SQVTM and CDR2 ANQGSEA. The CDR3 is 12 residues long. Trimming stripped 1 base from V and 4 bases from J, with 8 bases between. The CDR3, as DNA: TGCAGCGTTGAAGTGAACCTTTACGAGCAGTACTTC. It encodes CSVEVNLYEQYF.

This chain connects TRBV27 to TRBJ2-1; 7 nucleotides agree with TRBD2. This CDR3 has 16 amino acids. The germline V gene encodes CDR1 MNHEY and CDR2 SMNVEV (reference sequence). With 7 bases clipped from V and 9 bases from J, the junction kept 18 bases outside the gene matches. The CDR3 region has the DNA TGTGCCAGCACAAACGGGGTAGCGGGTACGAAAAGTGAGCAGTTCTTC. This sequence encodes CASTNGVAGTKSEQFF.

The chain has TRBV24-1 and TRBJ2-7; possibly TRBD1 for D (5 bases). The germline V and J ends were trimmed by 6 bases and 0 bases, with 11 bases remaining between them. Germline-derived CDR1 and CDR2 are KGHDR and SFDVKD. The CDR3 has 14 amino acids. The CDR3: CATSLGASSYEQYF. The CDR3 coding sequence is TGTGCCACCAGTTTAGGGGCGAGCTCCTACGAGCAGTACTTC.

The V and J genes are TRBV25-1 and TRBJ2-7, with a possible D match to TRBD2 (7 bases). Germline values: CDR1 MGHDK, CDR2 SYGVNS. There are 15 residues in the CDR3. The V and J ends lost 3 bases and 4 bases respectively, with 16 bases between them. The CDR3: CASSDRGAGVYEQYF. In DNA, the CDR3 is TGTGCCAGCAGTGATAGGGGGGCGGGAGTGTACGAGCAGTACTTC.

V is TRBV30 and J is TRBJ2-2; possibly TRBD2 for D (5 bases). V was clipped by 2 bases and J by 7 bases, with 14 bases between them. The CDR3 sequence is 14 residues long. CDR1 is GTSNPN and CDR2 is SVGIG in the germline V gene (reference sequence). CDR3 nucleotides: TGTGCCTGGAGTCGTGGGAGCGGTATCGGGGAGCTGTTTTTT. Encoded protein: CAWSRGSGIGELFF.

This chain joins TRBV7-3 and TRBJ2-5; unclear D gene. Trimming removed 5 bases at V and 5 bases at J, with 12 bases between. The CDR3 contains 13 residues. CDR1 is SGHTA and CDR2 is FQGTGA in the germline V gene. In nucleotides, the CDR3 is TGTGCCAGCAGCGAACTCCTGGGGGAGACCCAGTACTTC. Protein sequence: CASSELLGETQYF.